The TCR beta chain described here comes from a study of blood T cell repertoires in COVID-19. Overall study context: COVID-19 samples from acute and convalescent phases originated in the United States, Italy and Spain. In each case, the material was cDNA or gDNA derived from T cells, B-cell-depleted T cells, or PBMCs.

The CDR3 runs 14 residues. Germline V CDR1 and CDR2: KGHSH, LQKENI. The V gene lost 10 bases and the J gene lost 0 bases, with 16 bases spanning the gap. Authors' processing steps: Amplification of reference gene primers was used by the study to estimate nucleated cell counts. Profiling relied on immunoSEQ multiplex PCR, and the TCRdb table lists in-frame clones only, not all of them. That table is the source of V, J and clone size, and D and trimming were worked out from the DNA. Among under 250,000 clones listed, over 80% were seen once. The chain carries TRBV18 and TRBJ2-7; D is possibly TRBD1 (6 bases). This sequence originates from a man aged 25 to 40 who had recovered from COVID-19. Sequencing used peripheral blood. Written as DNA, the CDR3 is TGTGCCACGAAACCGGGACACGGCTCCTACGAGCAGTACTTC. Amino acids: CATKPGHGSYEQYF.